This T cell receptor (beta chain) derives from a study of T-cell reconstitution after alpha-beta-depleted transplantation in children. The V end was cut by 10 bases, the J end by 7 bases, with 17 bases between. The CDR3 covers 12 residues. Germline V gene data show CDR1 as SNHLY and CDR2 as FYNNEI. Construction of the TCRbeta library involved unique molecular identifiers. TCRdb re-derived calls from the PCR reads in MiXCR, one entry per CDR3 protein. The sample has 100,000 to 120,000 distinct CDR3 sequences; roughly 6.1% are singletons. Notes on the study in general: T cells produced anew were the main source of T-cell counts and diversity one year after transplant.

There are many counts of this clonotype. The antigen remains undetermined. The chain carries TRBV2 and TRBJ2-7; D might be TRBD1 (6 bases). This material consisted of PBMCs, mostly from graft donor cells, taken 360 days after TCRalphabeta/CD19-depleted stem cell transplant. This clonotype was obtained from a male patient aged 2 to 9 who had a stem cell transplant for acute lymphoblastic leukemia, so the T cells may come from the graft donor. The CDR3 loop reads CATPGHPEEQYF. The CDR3 region has the DNA TGTGCCACACCGGGACACCCGGAAGAGCAGTACTTC.